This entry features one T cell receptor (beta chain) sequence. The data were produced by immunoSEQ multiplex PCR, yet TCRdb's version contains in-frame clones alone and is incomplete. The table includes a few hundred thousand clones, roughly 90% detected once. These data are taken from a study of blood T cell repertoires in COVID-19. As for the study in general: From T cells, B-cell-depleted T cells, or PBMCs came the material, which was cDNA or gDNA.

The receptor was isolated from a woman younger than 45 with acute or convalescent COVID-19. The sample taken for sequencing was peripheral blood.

This CDR3 reads CASSTGLAKNIQYF. The CDR3 region has the DNA TGTGCCAGCTCCACAGGGTTAGCCAAAAACATTCAGTACTTC. This chain joins TRBV18 and TRBJ2-4; D is possibly TRBD1 (6 bases). Trimming removed 6 bases at V and 0 bases at J, with 9 bases between. The CDR3 has 14 amino acids. Germline V gene sequence: CDR1 KGHSH, CDR2 LQKENI.